The sequence of this TCR beta chain was determined in a study of brain T cells in children with intractable seizures. Study conclusions and caveats: Patients' HCMV serostatus was unknown; virus specificity rests on CDR3 similarity alone. Absence of clones before surgery may stem from lower sequencing depth.

As concerns this clone: The antigen is unknown.

The length of the CDR3 is 15 residues. CDR1 and CDR2 from the germline V gene are MGHRA and YSYEKL. V was trimmed by 0 bases and J by 6 bases, leaving 13 bases between them. The sequenced cases were selected for having the highest brain T cell transcript signatures. Before surgery, patients took at least one anti-epileptic drug. Clones were read by immunoSEQ multiplex PCR, and TCRdb kept only the in-frame ones, dropping some. The data hold 78,000 or so clones, with approximately 90% observed a single time. The receptor's source is a girl aged 2-10 years with Rasmussen encephalitis and intractable seizures. This sample comprised peripheral blood, obtained at surgery. The chain has TRBV4-1 and TRBJ2-3, with a weak D call TRBD1 (6 bases). The CDR3: CASSQEVPGADTQYF. Written as DNA, the CDR3 is TGCGCCAGCAGCCAAGAGGTTCCAGGGGCCGATACGCAGTATTTT.